This T cell receptor (beta chain) was documented in a study of T-cell reconstitution after alpha-beta-depleted transplantation in children. Unique molecular identifiers were used in preparing the TCRbeta library. Each CDR3 protein is one row after TCRdb ran MiXCR on the PCR reads. Of around 600,000 distinct CDR3 sequences in the sample, 16% are singletons; the top ten hold under 1.2%. This clonotype was counted at least ten times. This TCR was sampled from a human donor who donated a stem cell graft to a child with acute myeloid leukemia. The material sequenced was PBMCs from the stem cell graft donor, taken from the stem cell graft.

The DNA of the CDR3 is TGTGCCAGCAGACCCGATCGTACCGGGGAGCTGTTTTTT. Translating gives CASRPDRTGELFF. V and J are TRBV6-1 and TRBJ2-2; no reliable D call. Germline V gene data show CDR1 as MNHNS and CDR2 as SASEGT. Deletions cut 6 bases from V and 5 bases from J, with 10 bases between. The CDR3 spans 13 residues.